A selection of T cell receptor beta chains follows, all from one sample in a study of T cell responses to AZD1222 COVID-19 vaccine. Measured with immunoSEQ multiplex PCR; TCRdb has only the in-frame clones, and not every one. Of some 94,000 clones listed, approximately 90% are singletons. The source was peripheral blood, collected 28 days after the second AZD1222 dose. These receptors came from an adult who received the AZD1222 COVID-19 vaccine. Each CDR3 is given without its conserved first and last residue. Fields, in order: V gene, J gene, CDR3 protein.

TRBV25-1	TRBJ1-5	ASSERPPSNQPQH
TRBV10-3	TRBJ1-1	AISATRTGETNTEAF
TRBV13	TRBJ1-2	ASSLGPYGYT
TRBV27	TRBJ2-2	ASSLSSSGESNTGELF
TRBV5-1	TRBJ1-4	ASSVSPAGSEKLF
TRBV19	TRBJ2-5	ASSIVFSGGALQETQY
TRBV5-1	TRBJ1-2	ASSLDRRFDGYGYT
TRBV19	TRBJ1-2	ASRKVGGESYGYT
TRBV19	TRBJ2-5	ASSVGEGLVLETQY
TRBV5-1	TRBJ1-1	ASTRQGNTEAF
TRBV11-2	TRBJ2-7	ASSRLAGAGEQY
TRBV28	TRBJ1-6	ASSTRQPGEDSPLH
TRBV4-3	TRBJ2-7	ASSQRGGTSDEQY
TRBV11-2	TRBJ1-1	ASSLVGGNTEAF
TRBV24-1	TRBJ1-5	ATSDPQVSDQPQH
TRBV3-1/TRBV3-2	TRBJ2-7	ASSRNWLGSDYEQY
TRBV6-2/TRBV6-3	TRBJ2-3	ASSAPGHKQY
TRBV18	TRBJ1-2	ASSPLEVTGGGGYT
TRBV7-9	TRBJ2-3	ASSFGGADTQY
TRBV30	TRBJ1-3	AWRKRRGEARGNTIY
TRBV20-1	TRBJ1-2	SASGHPSAEAGGYT
TRBV4-1	TRBJ2-1	ASSQDLAGRYYNEQF
TRBV5-6	TRBJ1-6	ASSLDQGRNSPLH
TRBV9	TRBJ1-3	ASSGIIGNTIY
TRBV5-1	TRBJ1-1	ASRPRQGATEAF
TRBV5-1	TRBJ2-1	ASSLVWRGGNEQF
TRBV3-1/TRBV3-2	TRBJ1-3	ASSPSVQGASGNTIY
TRBV30	TRBJ1-5	AWSGQGAYQPQH
TRBV28	TRBJ1-2	ASSWTGYGYT
TRBV23-1	TRBJ2-1	AISRKGDNEQF
TRBV11-3	TRBJ1-2	ASSLDGGFGGYT
TRBV10-1	TRBJ2-7	ASMPIKTGGEQY
TRBV5-4	TRBJ1-2	ASSLVSANYGYT
TRBV11-2	TRBJ1-1	ASTAPPLGPNGAF
TRBV6-2/TRBV6-3	TRBJ2-3	ASSYRDRDSTDTQY
TRBV29-1	TRBJ1-1	SVIYSLNTEAF
TRBV9	TRBJ2-1	ASSVASGRRAGTSGVGEQF
TRBV2	TRBJ2-6	ASSGTGTLQSSGANVLT
TRBV19	TRBJ2-1	ASSMGQIYNEQF
TRBV18	TRBJ2-1	ASSPGGEGNEQF
TRBV4-2	TRBJ1-3	ASSPRVRIGSGNTIY
TRBV7-2	TRBJ1-6	ASSLFSGSYNSPLH
TRBV6-5	TRBJ1-5	ASRQDQGGQPQH
TRBV3-1/TRBV3-2	TRBJ2-1	ASTLSLTSSYNEQF
TRBV5-8	TRBJ2-1	ASSGGVSYNEQF
TRBV19	TRBJ2-1	ASSTGGFSFNEQF
TRBV6-6	TRBJ2-5	ATRTSGEWETQY
TRBV28	TRBJ2-7	ASSFVEGPEQY
TRBV30	TRBJ1-6	AWGDNSPLH
TRBV18	TRBJ2-3	ASSPELADTQY
TRBV18	TRBJ2-1	ASSPPDSREQF
TRBV11-2	TRBJ1-1	ASSSRRAEAF
TRBV13	TRBJ2-2	ASSFLRSGELF
TRBV7-7	TRBJ2-1	ASSPGTGTYNEQF